The clone carrying this T cell receptor beta chain came up a few times. Its antigen is not identified. The sample comes from a study of metastatic and nonmetastatic thyroid tumors. In the study overall: The comparison covered peripheral blood and tumor or nodule tissue in malignant and benign thyroid patients. General observations from the study: A significant increase in TCR beta diversity was reportedly seen in malignant thyroid tumors relative to benign nodules, in blood and tumor.

The entire patient cohort was treatment-naive prior to thyroid surgery. Original handling: Built for papillary thyroid cancer, a distant-metastasis classifier drew on CDR3 differences across clinicopathological groups. TCRdb re-called clones via MiXCR from the PCR reads. The V and J calls and clone size come from TCRdb's table, not from the authors' own analysis. The profile shows roughly 93,000 clones, about an eighth of them singletons. Sequenced input: blood. The TCR originated in a female donor with papillary thyroid cancer or a benign thyroid nodule (not recorded which). Some clones in this sample may be carry-over from other donors' samples.

CDR3 protein: CASSARGASNQPQHF. DNA of the CDR3: TGTGCCAGCAGTGCCCGGGGAGCTAGCAATCAGCCCCAGCATTTT. The J gene is TRBJ1-5, the V gene TRBV27; D gene uncertain. Germline V gene lookup returns CDR1 MNHEY and CDR2 SMNVEV (reference sequence). The length of the CDR3 is 15 residues. V shed 5 bases and J shed 0 bases, with 11 bases lying between them.